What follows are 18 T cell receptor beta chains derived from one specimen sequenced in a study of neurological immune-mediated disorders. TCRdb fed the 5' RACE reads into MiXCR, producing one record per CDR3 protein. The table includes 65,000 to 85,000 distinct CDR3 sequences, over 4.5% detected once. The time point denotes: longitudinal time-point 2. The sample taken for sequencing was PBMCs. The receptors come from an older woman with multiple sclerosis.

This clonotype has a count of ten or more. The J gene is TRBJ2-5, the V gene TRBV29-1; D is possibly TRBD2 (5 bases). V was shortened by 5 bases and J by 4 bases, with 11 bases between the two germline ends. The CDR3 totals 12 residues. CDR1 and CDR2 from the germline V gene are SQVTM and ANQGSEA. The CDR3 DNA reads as TGCAGCGTTCAGGACGGAGGAGAGACCCAGTACTTC. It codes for CSVQDGGETQYF.

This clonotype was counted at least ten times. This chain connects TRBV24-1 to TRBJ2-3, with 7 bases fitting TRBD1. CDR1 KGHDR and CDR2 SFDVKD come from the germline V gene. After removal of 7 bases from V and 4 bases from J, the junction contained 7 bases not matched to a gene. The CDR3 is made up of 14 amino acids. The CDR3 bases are TGTGCCACCAGGGCAGGGGGTATTGCAGATACGCAGTATTTT. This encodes CATRAGGIADTQYF.

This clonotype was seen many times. The chain's CDR3 is CSANPPFYRGGTDTQYF. The DNA of the CDR3 is TGCAGTGCTAATCCCCCATTTTACCGGGGGGGCACAGATACGCAGTATTTT. This chain joins TRBV20-1 and TRBJ2-3, with 7 positions matching TRBD2. This CDR3 is 17 amino acids long. V lost 4 bases to trimming and J lost 1 base; unmatched junction nucleotides: 14. The germline CDR1 and CDR2 sequences are DFQATT and SNEGSKA (reference sequence).

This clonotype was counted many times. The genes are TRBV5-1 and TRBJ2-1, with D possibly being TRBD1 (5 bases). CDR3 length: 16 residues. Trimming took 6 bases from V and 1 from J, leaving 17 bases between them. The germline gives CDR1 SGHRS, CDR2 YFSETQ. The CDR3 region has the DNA TGCGCCAGCACCGATCGGTCAGGGTCTTCCTACAATGAGCAGTTCTTC. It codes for CASTDRSGSSYNEQFF.

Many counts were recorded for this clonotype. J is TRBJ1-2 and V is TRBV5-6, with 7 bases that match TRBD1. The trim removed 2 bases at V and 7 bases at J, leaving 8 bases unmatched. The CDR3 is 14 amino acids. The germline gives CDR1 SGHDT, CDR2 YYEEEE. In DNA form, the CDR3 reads TGTGCCAGCAGCTTAACAGGGGTGAGGAGTGGCTACACCTTC. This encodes CASSLTGVRSGYTF.

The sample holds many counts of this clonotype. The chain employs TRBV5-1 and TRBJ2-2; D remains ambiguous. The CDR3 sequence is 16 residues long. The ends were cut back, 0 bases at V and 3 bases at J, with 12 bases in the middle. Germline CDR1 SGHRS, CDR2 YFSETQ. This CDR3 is CASSLVSTPYTGELFF. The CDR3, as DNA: TGCGCCAGCAGCTTGGTATCAACCCCTTACACCGGGGAGCTGTTTTTT.

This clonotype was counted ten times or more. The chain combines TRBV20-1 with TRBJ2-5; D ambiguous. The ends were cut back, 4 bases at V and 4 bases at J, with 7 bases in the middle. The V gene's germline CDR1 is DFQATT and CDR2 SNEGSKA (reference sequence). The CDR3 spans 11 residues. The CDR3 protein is CSANELETQYF. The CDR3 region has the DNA TGCAGTGCTAATGAGTTAGAGACCCAGTACTTC.

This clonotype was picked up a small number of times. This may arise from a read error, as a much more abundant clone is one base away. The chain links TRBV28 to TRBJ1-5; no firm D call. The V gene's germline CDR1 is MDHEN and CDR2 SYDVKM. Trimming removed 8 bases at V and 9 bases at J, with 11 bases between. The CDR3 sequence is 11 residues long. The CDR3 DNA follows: TGTGCCAGCGGTTGGAACCGGCCCCAGCATTTT. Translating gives CASGWNRPQHF.

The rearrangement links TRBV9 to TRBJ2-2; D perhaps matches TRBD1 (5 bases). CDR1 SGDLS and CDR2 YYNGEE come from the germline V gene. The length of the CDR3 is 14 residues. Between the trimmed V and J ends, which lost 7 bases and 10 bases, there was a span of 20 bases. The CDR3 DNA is TGTGCCAGCTGGGCTTTGAAGGGGTTGACGGAGCTGTTTTTT. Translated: CASWALKGLTELFF.

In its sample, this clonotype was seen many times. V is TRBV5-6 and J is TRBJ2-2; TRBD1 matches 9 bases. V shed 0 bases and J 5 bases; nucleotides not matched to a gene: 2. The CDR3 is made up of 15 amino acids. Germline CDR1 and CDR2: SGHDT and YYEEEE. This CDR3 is CASSLGDRATGELFF. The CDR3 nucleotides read TGTGCCAGCAGCTTGGGGGACAGGGCGACCGGGGAGCTGTTTTTT.

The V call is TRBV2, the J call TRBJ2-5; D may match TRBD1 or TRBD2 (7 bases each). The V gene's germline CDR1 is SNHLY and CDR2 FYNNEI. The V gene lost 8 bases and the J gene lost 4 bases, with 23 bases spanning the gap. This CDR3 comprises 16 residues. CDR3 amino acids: CASSLPRQGGTETQYF. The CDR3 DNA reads TGTGCCAGCTCGCTCCCTCGACAGGGAGGGACAGAGACCCAGTACTTC.

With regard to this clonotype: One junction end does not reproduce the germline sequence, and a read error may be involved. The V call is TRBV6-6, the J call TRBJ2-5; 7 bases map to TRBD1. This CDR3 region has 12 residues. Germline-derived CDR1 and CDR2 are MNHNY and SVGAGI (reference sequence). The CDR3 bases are TGTGCCAGCAGTAGACGACAGGGCTTGGGTGACTTC. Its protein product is CASSRRQGLGDF.

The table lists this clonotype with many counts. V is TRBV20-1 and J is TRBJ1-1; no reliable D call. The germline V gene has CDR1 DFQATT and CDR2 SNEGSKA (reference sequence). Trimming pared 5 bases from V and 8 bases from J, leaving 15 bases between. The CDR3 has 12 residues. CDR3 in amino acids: CSAHLVELEAFF. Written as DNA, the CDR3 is TGCAGTGCTCATCTTGTTGAGCTAGAAGCTTTCTTT.

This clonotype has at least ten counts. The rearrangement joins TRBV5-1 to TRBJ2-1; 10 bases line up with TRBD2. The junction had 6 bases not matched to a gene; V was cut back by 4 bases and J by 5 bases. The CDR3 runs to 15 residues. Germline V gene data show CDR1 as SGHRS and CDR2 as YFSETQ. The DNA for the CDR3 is TGCGCCAGCAGCATAGGACTAGCGGTTAACAATGAGCAGTTCTTC. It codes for CASSIGLAVNNEQFF.

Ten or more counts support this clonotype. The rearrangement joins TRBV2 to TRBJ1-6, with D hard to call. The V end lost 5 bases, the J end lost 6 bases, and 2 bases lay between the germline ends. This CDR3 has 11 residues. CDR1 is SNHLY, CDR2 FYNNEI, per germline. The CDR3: CASSLNSPLHF. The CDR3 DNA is TGTGCCAGCAGTCTTAATTCACCCCTCCACTTT.

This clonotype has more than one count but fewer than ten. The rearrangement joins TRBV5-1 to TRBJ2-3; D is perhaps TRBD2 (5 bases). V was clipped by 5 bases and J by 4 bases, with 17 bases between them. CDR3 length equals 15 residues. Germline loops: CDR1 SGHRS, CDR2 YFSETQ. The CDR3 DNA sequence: TGCGCCAGCAGGATCGTAGGGAGTAATGCAGATACGCAGTATTTT. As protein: CASRIVGSNADTQYF.

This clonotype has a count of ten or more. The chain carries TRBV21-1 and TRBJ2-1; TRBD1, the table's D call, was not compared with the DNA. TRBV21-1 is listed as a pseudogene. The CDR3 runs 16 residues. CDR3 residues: CASSKVDGGLYNEQFF. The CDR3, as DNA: TGTGCCAGCAGCAAGGTGGACGGGGGTCTCTACAATGAGCAGTTCTTC.

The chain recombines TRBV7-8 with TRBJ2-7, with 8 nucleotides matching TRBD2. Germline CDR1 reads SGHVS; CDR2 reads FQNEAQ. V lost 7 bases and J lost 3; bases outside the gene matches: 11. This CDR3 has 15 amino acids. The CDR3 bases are TGTGCCAGCACCATTCACTCGGGGGGGAACTACGAGCAGTACTTC. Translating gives CASTIHSGGNYEQYF.